The 5 T cell receptor beta chains presented below share a single source sample, sequenced in a study of blood T cell repertoires in COVID-19. Sequencing was performed with immunoSEQ multiplex PCR; in TCRdb, only in-frame clones are kept and a portion is missing. The table lists about 100,000 clones, around four fifths of them singletons, with 13% in the top ten. The specimen was peripheral blood. These receptors all stem from a man between 45 and 60 years old with active or convalescent COVID-19.

The chain recombines TRBV6-5 with TRBJ1-5; 10 bases agree with TRBD1. This CDR3 is built from 14 residues. With 7 bases clipped from V and 6 bases from J, the junction kept 6 bases outside the gene matches. Germline loops: CDR1 MNHEY, CDR2 SVGAGI. CDR3 bases: TGTGCCAGCAATCGGGGACAGGGGCCTCAGCCCCAGCATTTT. Translated, it gives CASNRGQGPQPQHF.

This chain joins TRBV19 and TRBJ1-2; D not certain. The V end lost 7 bases, the J end lost 8 bases, and 11 bases lay between the germline ends. The CDR3 spans 11 residues. CDR1 and CDR2 (germline): LNHDA, SQIVND (reference sequence). The DNA of the CDR3 is TGTGCCAGTAACCATGGCTTCGGCTACACCTTC. It encodes CASNHGFGYTF.

This clone was detected only a few times. The chain is built from TRBV5-1 and TRBJ1-6; 10 bases match TRBD1. CDR3 size: 15 residues. The V segment lost 5 bases and the J segment 9 bases; nucleotides outside the gene matches: 8. In germline, CDR1 is SGHRS, CDR2 YFSETQ. CDR3 region: CASRSGTGVGSPLHF. For the CDR3, the DNA is TGCGCCAGCAGATCCGGGACAGGGGTTGGTTCACCCCTCCACTTT.

The sample holds one count of this clone. V usage is TRBV18 and J usage is TRBJ1-2; 10 positions match TRBD1. The junction had 12 bases not matched to a gene; V was cut back by 5 bases and J by 6 bases. The CDR3 totals 16 residues. CDR1 is KGHSH, CDR2 LQKENI, per germline. CDR3 bases: TGTGCCAGCTCAAACAATCCGGGACAGGGGCCCGATGGCTACACCTTC. Amino acid sequence: CASSNNPGQGPDGYTF.

This clone showed up just once. This chain links TRBV7-9 with TRBJ2-3; TRBD1 matches at 8 bases. Germline V gene lookup returns CDR1 SEHNR and CDR2 FQNEAQ (reference sequence). The CDR3 extends over 16 amino acids. Trimming at V came to 5 bases and at J to 4 bases, leaving 11 bases not matched to a gene. Here the CDR3 reads CASSGIIRGLADTQYF. The CDR3 DNA sequence: TGTGCCAGCAGCGGAATAATCAGGGGGCTGGCAGATACGCAGTATTTT.